The subject of this entry is one T cell receptor (beta chain). This clonotype appeared a few times. This receptor's antigen is unknown. One base away there is no much larger clone; base qualities are not given. The CDR3 measures 15 amino acids from cysteine to phenylalanine. CDR3 DNA only is kept here, 45 bases in frame from base 1. V and J are trimmed by 3 bases and 2 bases, and the gene matches miss 7 bases of the junction. CDR1 and CDR2 are read off the germline V gene as SGHTA and FQGNSA. This specimen belongs to a study of response to subunit inactivated influenza vaccine listed by TCRdb under 2018. Describing the broader study: Deep quantitative profiling of the T cell receptor repertoire was used in the study to follow responses to a trivalent subunit inactivated influenza vaccine. The paper's findings and limits, for the study overall: It was suggested by the authors that each seasonal influenza vaccination may recruit only a limited number of new T cells.

The library was made by RT-PCR. Sequenced using an Illumina HiSeq 2500. Clones were called with MiXCR by TCRdb after fastp trimmed the public reads at Q25, and only in-frame beta chains were retained. Each entry merges the rows of one CDR3 protein and shows their most common DNA and genes. The sample has about 700,000 distinct CDR3 sequences on record, over 11% of them singletons. Clones ranked in the top ten supply 5.5% to 7% of the sample. The rearrangement joined TRBV7-2 to TRBJ2-7, with 7 bases in between that match TRBD1. This TCR was sampled from a man aged 50 or older who received an inactivated influenza vaccine. Donor details come from another sample of the same person, matched by shared clones. Sequenced material: PBMCs from blood, taken 14 days before vaccination. CDR3 protein: CASSFSRDSAYEQYF. In nucleotides, the sequence is TGTGCCAGCAGCTTTAGCCGGGACAGTGCCTACGAGCAGTACTTC.